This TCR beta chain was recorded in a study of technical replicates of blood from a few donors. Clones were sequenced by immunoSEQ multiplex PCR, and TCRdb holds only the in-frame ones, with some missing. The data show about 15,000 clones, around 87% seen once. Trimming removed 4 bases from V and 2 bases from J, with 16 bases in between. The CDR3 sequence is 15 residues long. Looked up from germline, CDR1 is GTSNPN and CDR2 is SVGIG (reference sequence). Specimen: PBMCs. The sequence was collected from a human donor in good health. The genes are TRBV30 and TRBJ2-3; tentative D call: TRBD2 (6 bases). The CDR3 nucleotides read TGTGCCTGGAAGACTAGGGCGGGGTTCACAGATACGCAGTATTTT. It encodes CAWKTRAGFTDTQYF.